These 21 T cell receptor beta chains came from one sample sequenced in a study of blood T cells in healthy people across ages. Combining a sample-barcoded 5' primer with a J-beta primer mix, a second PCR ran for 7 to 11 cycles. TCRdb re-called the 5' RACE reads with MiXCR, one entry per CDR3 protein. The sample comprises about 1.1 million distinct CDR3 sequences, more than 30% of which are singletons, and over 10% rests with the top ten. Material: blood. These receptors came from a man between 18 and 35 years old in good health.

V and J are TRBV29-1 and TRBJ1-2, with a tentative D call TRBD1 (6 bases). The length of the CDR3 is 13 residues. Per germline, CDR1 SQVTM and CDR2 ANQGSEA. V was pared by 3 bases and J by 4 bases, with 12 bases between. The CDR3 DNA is TGCAGCGTTGAGTTGGGGGCCCCCTATGGCTACACCTTC. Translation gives CSVELGAPYGYTF. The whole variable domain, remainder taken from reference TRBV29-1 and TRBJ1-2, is SAVISQKPSRDICQRGTSLTIQCQVDSQVTMMFWYRQQPGQSLTLIATANQGSEATYESGFVIDKFPISRPNLTFSTLTVSNMSPEDSSIYLCSVELGAPYGYTFGSGTRLTVV.

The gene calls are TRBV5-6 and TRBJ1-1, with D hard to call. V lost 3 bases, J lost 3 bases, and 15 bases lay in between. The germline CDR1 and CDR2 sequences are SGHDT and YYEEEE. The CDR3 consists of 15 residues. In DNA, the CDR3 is TGTGCCAGCAGCTCCTCAGGAAATTCGGACACTGAAGCTTTCTTT. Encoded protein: CASSSSGNSDTEAFF. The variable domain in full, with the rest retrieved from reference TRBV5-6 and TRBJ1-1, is DAGVTQSPTHLIKTRGQQVTLRCSPKSGHDTVSWYQQALGQGPQFIFQYYEEEERQRGNFPDRFSGHQFPNYSSELNVNALLLGDSALYLCASSSSGNSDTEAFFGQGTRLTVV.

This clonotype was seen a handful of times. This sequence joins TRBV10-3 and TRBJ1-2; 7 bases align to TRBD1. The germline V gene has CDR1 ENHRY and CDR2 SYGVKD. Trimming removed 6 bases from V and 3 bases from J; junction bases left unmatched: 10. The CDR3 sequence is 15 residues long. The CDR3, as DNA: TGTGCCATCAGGCCTGAGACAGGGCCCTACTATGGCTACACCTTC. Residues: CAIRPETGPYYGYTF.

The CDR3 DNA is TGTGCCAGCAGCTTAGGGAACAGGGGCGAGACCCAGTACTTC. Protein product: CASSLGNRGETQYF. This sequence joins TRBV11-2 and TRBJ2-5, with TRBD1 identical over 7 bases. The CDR3 is made up of 14 amino acids. V gave up 1 base and J gave up 5 bases; unmatched junction bases: 4. The V gene's germline CDR1 is SGHAT and CDR2 FQNNGV. Variable domain in full (rest from reference TRBV11-2 and TRBJ2-5): EAGVAQSPRYKIIEKRQSVAFWCNPISGHATLYWYQQILGQGPKLLIQFQNNGVVDDSQLPKDRFSAERLKGVDSTLKIQPAKLEDSAVYLCASSLGNRGETQYFGPGTRLLVL.

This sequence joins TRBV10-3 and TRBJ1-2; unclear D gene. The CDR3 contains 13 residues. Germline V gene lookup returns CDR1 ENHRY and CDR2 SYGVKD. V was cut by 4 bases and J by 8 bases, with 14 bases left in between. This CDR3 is CAISGPSLAGYTF. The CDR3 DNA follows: TGTGCCATCAGTGGACCTAGCCTTGCGGGCTACACCTTC.

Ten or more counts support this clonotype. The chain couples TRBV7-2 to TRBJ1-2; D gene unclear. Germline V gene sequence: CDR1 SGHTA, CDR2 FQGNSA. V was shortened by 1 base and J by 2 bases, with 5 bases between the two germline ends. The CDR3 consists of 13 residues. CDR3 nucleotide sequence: TGTGCCAGCAGCTTAGTACAAAACTATGGCTACACCTTC. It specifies CASSLVQNYGYTF.

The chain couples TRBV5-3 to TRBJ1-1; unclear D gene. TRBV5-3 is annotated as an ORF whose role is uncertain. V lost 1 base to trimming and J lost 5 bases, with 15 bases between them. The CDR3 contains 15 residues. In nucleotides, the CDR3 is TGTGCCAGAAGCTTGCGGCAGACTGGTCGGACTGAAGCTTTCTTT. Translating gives CARSLRQTGRTEAFF.

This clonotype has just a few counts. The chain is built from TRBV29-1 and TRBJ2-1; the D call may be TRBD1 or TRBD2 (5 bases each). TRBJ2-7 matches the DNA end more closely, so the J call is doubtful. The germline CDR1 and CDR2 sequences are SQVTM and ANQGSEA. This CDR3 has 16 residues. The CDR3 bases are TGCAGCGTTGATCAGGGTTCGGGGAGCTCCTACAATGAGCAGTACTTC. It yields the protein CSVDQGSGSSYNEQYF.

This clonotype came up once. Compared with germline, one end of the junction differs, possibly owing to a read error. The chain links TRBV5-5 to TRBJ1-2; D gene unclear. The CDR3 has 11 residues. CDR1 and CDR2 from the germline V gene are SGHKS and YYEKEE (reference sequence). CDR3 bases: TGTGCCAGCAGCTTGGGGTATGACTACACCTTC. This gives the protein CASSLGYDYTF.

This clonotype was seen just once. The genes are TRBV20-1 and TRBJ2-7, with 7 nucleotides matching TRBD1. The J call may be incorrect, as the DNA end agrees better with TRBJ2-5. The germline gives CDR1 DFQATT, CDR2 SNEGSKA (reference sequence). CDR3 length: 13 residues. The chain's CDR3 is CSAPLRQGETQYF. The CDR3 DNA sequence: TGCAGTGCGCCCCTTCGACAGGGAGAGACCCAGTACTTC.

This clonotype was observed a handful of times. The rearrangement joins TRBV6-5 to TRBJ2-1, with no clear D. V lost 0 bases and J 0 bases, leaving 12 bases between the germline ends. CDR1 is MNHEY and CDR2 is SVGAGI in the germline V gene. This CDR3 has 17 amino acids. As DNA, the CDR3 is TGTGCCAGCAGTTACTCTGCTCTTATTAGCTCCTACAATGAGCAGTTCTTC. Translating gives CASSYSALISSYNEQFF.

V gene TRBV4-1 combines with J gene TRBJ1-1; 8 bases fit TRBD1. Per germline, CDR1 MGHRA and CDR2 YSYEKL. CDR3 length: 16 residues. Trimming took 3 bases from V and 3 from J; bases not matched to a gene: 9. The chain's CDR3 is CASSHGRTGTDTEAFF. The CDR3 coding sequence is TGCGCCAGCAGCCACGGCCGGACAGGGACGGACACTGAAGCTTTCTTT.

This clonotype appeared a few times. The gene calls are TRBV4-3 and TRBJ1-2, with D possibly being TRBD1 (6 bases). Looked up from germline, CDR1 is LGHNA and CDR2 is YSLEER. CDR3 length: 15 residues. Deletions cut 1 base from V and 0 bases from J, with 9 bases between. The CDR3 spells CASSQAAGANYGYTF. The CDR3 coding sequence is TGCGCCAGCAGCCAAGCGGCAGGGGCTAACTATGGCTACACCTTC.

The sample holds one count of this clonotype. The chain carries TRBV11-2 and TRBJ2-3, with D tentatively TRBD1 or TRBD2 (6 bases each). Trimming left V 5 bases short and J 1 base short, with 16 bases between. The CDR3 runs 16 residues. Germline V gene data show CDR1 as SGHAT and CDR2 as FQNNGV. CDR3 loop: CASSHRGLAGTDTQYF. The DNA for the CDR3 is TGTGCCAGCAGCCACCGGGGGCTAGCCGGCACAGATACGCAGTATTTT.

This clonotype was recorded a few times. This CDR3 is CASSRTLGTGELFF. The CDR3 DNA is TGTGCCAGCAGCCGTACGCTGGGCACCGGGGAGCTGTTTTTT. The chain is built from TRBV12-3 or TRBV12-4 and TRBJ2-2; D is undetermined. Trimming cost V 6 bases and J 4 bases, with 12 bases left between them. CDR3 length: 14 amino acids.

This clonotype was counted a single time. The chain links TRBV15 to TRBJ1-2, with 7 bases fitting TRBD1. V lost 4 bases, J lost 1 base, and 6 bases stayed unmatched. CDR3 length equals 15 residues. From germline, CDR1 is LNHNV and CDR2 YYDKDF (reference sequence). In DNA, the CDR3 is TGTGCCACCAGCACTGGACAGGTACTTAACTATGGCTACACCTTC. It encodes CATSTGQVLNYGYTF.

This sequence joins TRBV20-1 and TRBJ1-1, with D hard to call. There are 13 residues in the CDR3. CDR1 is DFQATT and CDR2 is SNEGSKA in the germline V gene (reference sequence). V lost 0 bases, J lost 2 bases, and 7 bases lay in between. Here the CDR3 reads CSARDYSNTEAFF. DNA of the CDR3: TGCAGTGCTAGAGACTATAGTAACACTGAAGCTTTCTTT.

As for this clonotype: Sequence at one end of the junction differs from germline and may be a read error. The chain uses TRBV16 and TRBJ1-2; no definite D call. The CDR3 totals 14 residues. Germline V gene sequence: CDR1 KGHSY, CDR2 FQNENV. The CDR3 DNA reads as TGTGCCAGCGGCCAATCGGGCCACTTGTATGGCTACACCTTC. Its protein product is CASGQSGHLYGYTF.

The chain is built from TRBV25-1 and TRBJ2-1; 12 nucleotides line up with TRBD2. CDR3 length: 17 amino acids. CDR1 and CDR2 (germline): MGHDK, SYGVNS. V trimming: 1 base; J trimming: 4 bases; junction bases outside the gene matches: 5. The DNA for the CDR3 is TGTGCCAGCAGTGAATTGCTAGCGGGGGGGCTTTACAATGAGCAGTTCTTC. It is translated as CASSELLAGGLYNEQFF.

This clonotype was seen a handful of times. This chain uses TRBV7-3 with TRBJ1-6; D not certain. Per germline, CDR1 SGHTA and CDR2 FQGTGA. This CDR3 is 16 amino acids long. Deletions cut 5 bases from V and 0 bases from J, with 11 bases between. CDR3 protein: CASSGPGSSYNSPLHF. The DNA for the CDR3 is TGTGCCAGCAGCGGCCCGGGGAGCTCCTATAATTCACCCCTCCACTTT.

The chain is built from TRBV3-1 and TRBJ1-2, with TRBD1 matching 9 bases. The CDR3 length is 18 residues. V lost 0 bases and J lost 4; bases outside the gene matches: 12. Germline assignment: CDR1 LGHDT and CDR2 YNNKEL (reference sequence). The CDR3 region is CASSQDSFRRDRVYGYTF. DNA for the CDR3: TGTGCCAGCAGCCAAGATTCTTTTAGGCGGGACAGGGTCTATGGCTACACCTTC.